The 20 T cell receptor beta chains presented below share a single source sample, sequenced in a study of CD8 T cells in ankylosing spondylitis (TCRdb year 2017). Libraries were made using 5' RACE. The sequencing machine was an Illumina HiSeq 2500. TCRdb's own reprocessing of the public reads used fastp at Q25 and MiXCR and kept productive beta chains. CDR3 protein duplicates are merged, each entry listing the most common genes and DNA. This sample has around 540,000 distinct CDR3 sequences in its table, and about an eighth of those were observed once. The ten largest clones capture approximately 6.3% of the sample. Antigens for these TCRs are unknown. Broader findings and caveats from the paper: Blood from ankylosing spondylitis patients appeared to be characterized by a TCR beta motif composed of under 10 highly homologous amino acid variants.

Specimen: blood, either unsorted or a sorted T cell fraction (not recorded which). These TCRs come from a male donor with ankylosing spondylitis.

The rearrangement uses TRBV30 and TRBJ1-2; 8 positions match TRBD1. The germline V gene has CDR1 GTSNPN and CDR2 SVGIG (reference sequence). This CDR3 comprises 16 residues. Trimming removed 5 bases from V and 0 bases from J; junction bases left unmatched: 11. CDR3 sequence (DNA): TGTGCCTGGCTCCCGGGACAGGCGGCAGCTAACTATGGCTACACCTTC. The encoded protein is CAWLPGQAAANYGYTF.

The gene calls are TRBV12-3 or TRBV12-4 and TRBJ2-1; D uncertain. This CDR3 contains 11 residues. As DNA, the CDR3 is TGTGTCCCCCGGGCCTCCAATGAGCAGTTCTTC. Translation: CVPRASNEQFF.

This clonotype was seen only a few times. The V and J genes are TRBV11-1 and TRBJ2-3; 8 positions agree with TRBD2. With 5 bases clipped from V and 7 bases from J, the junction kept 11 bases outside the gene matches. The CDR3 is made up of 15 amino acids. Germline V lookup: CDR1 SGHAT, CDR2 FQDESV (reference sequence). CDR3 in DNA: TGTGCCAGCAGCCCAGCGGGGGCCTTAAGGAATACGCAGTATTTT. It encodes CASSPAGALRNTQYF.

The chain links TRBV6-1 to TRBJ2-3; 7 nucleotides line up with TRBD2. V shed 7 bases, J shed 3 bases, and the junction held 10 bases outside the gene matches. Looked up from germline, CDR1 is MNHNS and CDR2 is SASEGT. There are 15 residues in the CDR3. The CDR3 spells CASTRSGRETDTQYF. The CDR3 region has the DNA TGTGCCAGCACCCGCTCCGGGCGGGAGACAGATACGCAGTATTTT.

This clonotype was recorded a few times. The chain links TRBV7-9 to TRBJ2-1; TRBD2 agrees at 12 bases. The CDR3 is 16 amino acids. The V and J ends lost 6 bases and 7 bases, in that order; junction bases with no gene match: 10. Germline V gene sequence: CDR1 SEHNR, CDR2 FQNEAQ (reference sequence). CDR3 bases: TGTGCCAGCAGTCCGACTAGCGGGAGTGTTTGGAATGAGCAGTTCTTC. Amino acids: CASSPTSGSVWNEQFF.

This clonotype has only a few counts. This chain connects TRBV4-2 to TRBJ1-6; 8 positions match TRBD1. The J segment lost 6 bases and the V segment lost 4 bases, leaving 5 bases of the junction unmatched. Germline CDR1 is LGHNA and CDR2 is YNFKEQ. The CDR3 length is 15 residues. The CDR3 protein is CASSLGQGLNSPLHF. The CDR3 nucleotides are TGTGCCAGCAGCCTCGGACAGGGCCTTAATTCACCCCTCCACTTT.

The rearrangement joins TRBV20-1 to TRBJ1-5; no clear D. Germline V lookup: CDR1 DFQATT, CDR2 SNEGSKA (reference sequence). Trimming pared 3 bases from V and 7 bases from J, leaving 19 bases between. This CDR3 has 15 amino acids. The CDR3 protein is CSARPMGDSVQPQHF. CDR3 nucleotide sequence: TGCAGTGCTAGGCCGATGGGAGATTCCGTCCAGCCCCAGCATTTT.

With regard to this clonotype: A much more abundant neighbour one base away suggests this may be a read error. The chain combines TRBV2 with TRBJ2-1; D remains unclear. The germline CDR1 and CDR2 sequences are SNHLY and FYNNEI. V shed 7 bases and J shed 3 bases, with 7 bases lying between them. This CDR3 is 12 amino acids long. The CDR3 here is CASKRDYNEQFF. The CDR3 DNA follows: TGTGCCAGCAAAAGAGACTACAATGAGCAGTTCTTC.

The rearrangement uses TRBV11-3 and TRBJ2-2; D remains unclear. The germline CDR1 and CDR2 sequences are SGHNT and YENEEA. CDR3 length: 14 amino acids. Between the trimmed V and J ends, which lost 6 bases and 0 bases, there was a span of 8 bases. The CDR3 nucleotides are TGTGCCAGCAGAAATTGGGCGAACACCGGGGAGCTGTTTTTT. It specifies CASRNWANTGELFF.

This clonotype was detected ten times or more. The chain uses TRBV20-1 and TRBJ2-1, with 9 bases fitting TRBD1. Unmatched junction bases numbered 7, after V lost 5 bases and J lost 5 bases. The V gene's germline CDR1 is DFQATT and CDR2 SNEGSKA (reference sequence). The length of the CDR3 is 14 residues. The CDR3 loop reads CSAPRQGVDNEQFF. CDR3 coding DNA: TGCAGTGCTCCACGACAGGGGGTAGACAATGAGCAGTTCTTC.

The chain has TRBV20-1 and TRBJ1-2, with D unclear. The CDR3 is 10 residues long. Trimming took 0 bases from V and 12 from J, leaving 8 bases between them. Germline lookup yields CDR1 DFQATT and CDR2 SNEGSKA (reference sequence). The CDR3 DNA sequence: TGCAGTGCTAGAGAGACACCGGACACCTTC. It translates to CSARETPDTF.

This clonotype appeared a few times. The chain uses TRBV7-8 and TRBJ2-5, with TRBD1 as a possible D gene (7 bases). This CDR3 has 14 residues. CDR1 SGHVS and CDR2 FQNEAQ come from the germline V gene. V lost 5 bases to trimming and J lost 5 bases, with 15 bases between them. Here the CDR3 DNA reads TGTGCCAGCAGCACAACAGGGGAGGTGGAGACCCAGTACTTC. It encodes CASSTTGEVETQYF.

DNA of the CDR3: TGTGCCAGCAGCCAGCGAGAGGGACTCCCCAGGTGGTCGTACCAAGAGACCCAGTACTTC. It specifies CASSQREGLPRWSYQETQYF. This rearrangement joins TRBV4-2 to TRBJ2-5; possibly TRBD2 for D (6 bases). The V and J ends lost 3 bases and 0 bases respectively, with 26 bases between them. Per the germline V gene, CDR1 is LGHNA and CDR2 is YNFKEQ. The CDR3 covers 20 residues.

The chain recombines TRBV20-1 with TRBJ2-1, with 11 bases matching TRBD2. The trim removed 5 bases at V and 3 bases at J, leaving 3 bases unmatched. The CDR3 runs 14 residues. Germline CDR1 DFQATT, CDR2 SNEGSKA (reference sequence). DNA of the CDR3: TGCAGTGCTTTTACTAGCGGGAGCTACAATGAGCAGTTCTTC. Translated, it gives CSAFTSGSYNEQFF.

This clonotype showed up many times. The rearrangement uses TRBV4-2 and TRBJ2-1; the D gene is possibly TRBD2 (6 bases). The CDR3 totals 15 residues. V lost 1 base and J lost 3, with 10 bases in between. Germline-derived CDR1 and CDR2 are LGHNA and YNFKEQ. CDR3 nucleotide sequence: TGTGCCAGCAGCCAAGCGGGGGTGTTCTACAATGAGCAGTTCTTC. It translates to CASSQAGVFYNEQFF.

This clonotype has more than one count but fewer than ten. This chain links TRBV5-1 with TRBJ2-5; 7 positions match TRBD2. The germline V gene encodes CDR1 SGHRS and CDR2 YFSETQ. The CDR3 spans 15 residues. J lost 0 bases, V lost 5 bases, and 7 bases had no gene match. The CDR3 sequence: CASSRLAGNQETQYF. The CDR3 bases are TGCGCCAGCAGTCGACTAGCCGGTAACCAAGAGACCCAGTACTTC.

This clonotype has only a few counts. V usage is TRBV10-3 and J usage is TRBJ1-5, with D possibly being TRBD1 (5 bases). Trimming stripped 2 bases from V and 4 bases from J, with 9 bases between. The V gene's germline CDR1 is ENHRY and CDR2 SYGVKD. The CDR3 contains 14 residues. The CDR3 loop reads CAISERDANQPQHF. As DNA, the CDR3 is TGTGCCATCAGTGAGAGGGACGCGAATCAGCCCCAGCATTTT.

This clonotype was seen many times. The CDR3 DNA reads TGTGCCAGCAGCTCCGACTTGAACACTGAAGCTTTCTTT. Its translation: CASSSDLNTEAFF. The V gene is TRBV12-3 or TRBV12-4, the J gene TRBJ1-1; D is undetermined. CDR3 size: 13 residues. V was cut by 6 bases and J by 0 bases, with 8 bases left in between.

This sequence joins TRBV14 and TRBJ2-1; D is unclear. The CDR3 spans 16 residues. Per the germline V gene, CDR1 is SGHDN and CDR2 is FVKESK. V lost 0 bases and J 0 bases, leaving 9 bases between the germline ends. This CDR3 reads CASSQDYGDSYNEQFF. The CDR3 DNA sequence: TGTGCCAGCAGCCAAGATTATGGGGACTCCTACAATGAGCAGTTCTTC.

This clonotype was seen ten or more times. V is TRBV18 and J is TRBJ1-5; D not resolved. V dropped 0 bases and J dropped 1 base, with 7 bases sitting between them. The CDR3 sequence is 15 residues long. Germline V gene sequence: CDR1 KGHSH, CDR2 LQKENI. CDR3 sequence: CASSPPVGSNQPQHF. DNA of the CDR3: TGTGCCAGCTCACCACCGGTGGGAAGCAATCAGCCCCAGCATTTT.